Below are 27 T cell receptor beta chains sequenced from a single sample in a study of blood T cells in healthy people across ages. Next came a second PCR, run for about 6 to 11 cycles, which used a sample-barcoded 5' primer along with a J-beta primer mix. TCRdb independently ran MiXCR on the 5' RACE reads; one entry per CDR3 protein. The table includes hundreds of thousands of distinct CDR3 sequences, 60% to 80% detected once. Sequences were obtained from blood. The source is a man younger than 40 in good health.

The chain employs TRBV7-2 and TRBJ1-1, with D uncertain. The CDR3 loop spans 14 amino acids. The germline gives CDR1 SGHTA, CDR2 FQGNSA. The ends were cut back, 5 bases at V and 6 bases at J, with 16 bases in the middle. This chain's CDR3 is CASSHPGEWAEAFF. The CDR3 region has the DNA TGTGCCAGCAGCCACCCCGGGGAGTGGGCTGAAGCTTTCTTT.

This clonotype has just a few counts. In DNA, the CDR3 is TGTGCCAGCAGTTTCGGTCAGAACTACAATGAGCAGTTCTTC. This encodes CASSFGQNYNEQFF. The rearrangement links TRBV12-3 or TRBV12-4 to TRBJ2-1; unclear D gene. With 3 bases removed from V and 3 bases from J, the gap between germline ends came to 9 bases. The CDR3 has 14 residues.

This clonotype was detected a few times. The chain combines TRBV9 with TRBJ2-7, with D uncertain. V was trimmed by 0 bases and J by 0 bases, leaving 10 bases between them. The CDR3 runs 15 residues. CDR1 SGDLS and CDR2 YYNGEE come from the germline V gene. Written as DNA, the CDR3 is TGTGCCAGCAGCGTAGGGTCGGGCAGCTCCTACGAGCAGTACTTC. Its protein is CASSVGSGSSYEQYF.

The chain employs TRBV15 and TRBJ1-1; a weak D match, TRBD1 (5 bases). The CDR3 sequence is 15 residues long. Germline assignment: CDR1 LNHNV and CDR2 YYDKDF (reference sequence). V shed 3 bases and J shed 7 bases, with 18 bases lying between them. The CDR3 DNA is TGTGCCACCAGCAGGCTAGTTCAAGTGGGGGGTGAAGCTTTCTTT. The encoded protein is CATSRLVQVGGEAFF.

CDR3 amino acids: CASPPRDSQPQHF. CDR3 DNA: TGTGCCAGCCCCCCCCGGGACTCTCAGCCCCAGCATTTT. The chain employs TRBV6-5 and TRBJ1-5; a weak D match, TRBD1 (5 bases). With 8 bases removed from V and 6 bases from J, the gap between germline ends came to 14 bases. Germline V gene sequence: CDR1 MNHEY, CDR2 SVGAGI. CDR3 length: 13 residues.

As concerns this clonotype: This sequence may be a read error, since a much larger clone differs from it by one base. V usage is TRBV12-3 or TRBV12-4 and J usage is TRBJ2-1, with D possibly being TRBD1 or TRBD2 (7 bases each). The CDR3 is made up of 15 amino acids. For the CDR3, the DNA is TGTGCCTGCAGGGGGGGGACCAGCCCCTACAATGAGCAGTTCTTC. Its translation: CACRGGTSPYNEQFF.

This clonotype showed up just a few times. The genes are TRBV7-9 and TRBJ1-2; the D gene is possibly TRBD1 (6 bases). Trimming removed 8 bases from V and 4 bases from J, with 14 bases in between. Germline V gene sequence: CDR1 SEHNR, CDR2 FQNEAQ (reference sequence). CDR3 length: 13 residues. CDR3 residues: CASSGDTGYGYTF. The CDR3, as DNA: TGTGCCAGCTCTGGGGACACCGGCTATGGCTACACCTTC.

CDR3 sequence reads: CSVVYPGAYTEAFF. In nucleotides, the CDR3 is TGCAGCGTTGTGTATCCAGGAGCGTACACTGAAGCTTTCTTT. J is TRBJ1-1 and V is TRBV29-1; D uncertain. In germline, CDR1 is SQVTM, CDR2 ANQGSEA. CDR3 length: 14 residues. Between the trimmed V and J ends, which lost 4 bases and 3 bases, there was a span of 15 bases.

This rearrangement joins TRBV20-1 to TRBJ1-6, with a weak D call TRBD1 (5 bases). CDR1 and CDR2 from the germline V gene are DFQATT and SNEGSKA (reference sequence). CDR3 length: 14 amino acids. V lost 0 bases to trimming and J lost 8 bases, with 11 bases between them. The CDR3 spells CSARDMDTHSPLHF. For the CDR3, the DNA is TGCAGTGCTAGAGATATGGACACTCATTCACCCCTCCACTTT.

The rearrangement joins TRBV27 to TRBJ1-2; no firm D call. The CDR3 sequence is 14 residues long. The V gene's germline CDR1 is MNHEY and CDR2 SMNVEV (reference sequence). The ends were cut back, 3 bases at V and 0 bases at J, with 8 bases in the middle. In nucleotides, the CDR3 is TGTGCCAGCAGTTTTAACGGTCCTAACTATGGCTACACCTTC. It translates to CASSFNGPNYGYTF.

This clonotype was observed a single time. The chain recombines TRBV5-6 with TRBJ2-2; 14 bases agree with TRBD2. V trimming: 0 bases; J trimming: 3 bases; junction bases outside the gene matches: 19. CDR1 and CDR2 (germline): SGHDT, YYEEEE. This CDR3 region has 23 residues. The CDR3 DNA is TGTGCCAGCAGCTTGGCTCGGCCGGGCACGAAGACTAGCGGGGGGGCCGACACCGGGGAGCTGTTTTTT. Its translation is CASSLARPGTKTSGGADTGELFF.

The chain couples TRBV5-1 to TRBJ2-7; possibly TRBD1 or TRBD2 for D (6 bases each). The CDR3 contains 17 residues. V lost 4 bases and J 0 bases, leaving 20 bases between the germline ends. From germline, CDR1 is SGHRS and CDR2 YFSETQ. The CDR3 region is CASSRRGGGLSSYEQYF. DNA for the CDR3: TGCGCCAGCAGCAGACGAGGAGGGGGTCTTAGCTCCTACGAGCAGTACTTC.

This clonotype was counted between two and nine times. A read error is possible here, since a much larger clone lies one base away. The CDR3 DNA sequence: TGTGCCAGCAGCCTGGGGAGAGGCTCCTACAATGAGCAGTACTTC. Protein sequence: CASSLGRGSYNEQYF. V is TRBV27 and J is TRBJ2-1; D possibly corresponds to TRBD2 (5 bases). Matching the DNA end better, TRBJ2-7 makes the J call doubtful. Germline lookup yields CDR1 MNHEY and CDR2 SMNVEV (reference sequence). The CDR3 has 15 amino acids.

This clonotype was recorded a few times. CDR3 DNA: TGTGCCAGCAGCCAAGTGGGACCGCAGAACATTCAGTACTTC. This gives the protein CASSQVGPQNIQYF. The chain uses TRBV3-1 and TRBJ2-4; D tentatively reads TRBD1 or TRBD2 (5 bases each). The germline CDR1 and CDR2 sequences are LGHDT and YNNKEL (reference sequence). The CDR3 contains 14 residues. Trimming cost V 1 base and J 7 bases, with 11 bases left between them. Variable domain in full (rest from reference TRBV3-1 and TRBJ2-4): DTAVSQTPKYLVTQMGNDKSIKCEQNLGHDTMYWYKQDSKKFLKIMFSYNNKELIINETVPNRFSPKSPDKAHLNLHINSLELGDSAVYFCASSQVGPQNIQYFGAGTRLSVL.

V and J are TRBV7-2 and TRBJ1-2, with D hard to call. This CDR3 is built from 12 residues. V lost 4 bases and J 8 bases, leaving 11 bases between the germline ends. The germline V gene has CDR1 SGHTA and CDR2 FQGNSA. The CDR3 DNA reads TGTGCCAGCAGCTCGGACCCCAACGGCTACACCTTC. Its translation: CASSSDPNGYTF.

CDR3 nucleotide sequence: TGTGCCAGCACCCTACCGGGCAGGGGGAGGACCGGGGAGCTGTTTTTT. The encoded protein is CASTLPGRGRTGELFF. The chain has TRBV12-3 or TRBV12-4 and TRBJ2-2, with D possibly being TRBD1 (7 bases). Trimming removed 7 bases from V and 5 bases from J, with 20 bases in between. The CDR3 runs to 16 residues.

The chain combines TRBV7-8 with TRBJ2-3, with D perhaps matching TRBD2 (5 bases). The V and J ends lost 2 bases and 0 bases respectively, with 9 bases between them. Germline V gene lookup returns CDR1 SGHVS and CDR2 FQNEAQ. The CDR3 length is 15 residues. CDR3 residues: CASSLFQRSTDTQYF. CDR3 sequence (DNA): TGTGCCAGCAGCTTATTCCAGCGGAGCACAGATACGCAGTATTTT.

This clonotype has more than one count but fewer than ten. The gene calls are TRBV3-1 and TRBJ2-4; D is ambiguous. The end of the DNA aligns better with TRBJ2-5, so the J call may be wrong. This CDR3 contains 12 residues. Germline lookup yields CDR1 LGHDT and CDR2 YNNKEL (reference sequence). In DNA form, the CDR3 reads TGTGCCAGCAGAACCGTGGGGGAGACCCAGTACTTC. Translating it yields CASRTVGETQYF.

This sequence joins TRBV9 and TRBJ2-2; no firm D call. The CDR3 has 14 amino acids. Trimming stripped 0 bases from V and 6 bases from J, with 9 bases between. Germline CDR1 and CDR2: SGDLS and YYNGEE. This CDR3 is CASSVVTDAGELFF. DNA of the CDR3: TGTGCCAGCAGCGTAGTAACGGATGCCGGGGAGCTGTTTTTT.

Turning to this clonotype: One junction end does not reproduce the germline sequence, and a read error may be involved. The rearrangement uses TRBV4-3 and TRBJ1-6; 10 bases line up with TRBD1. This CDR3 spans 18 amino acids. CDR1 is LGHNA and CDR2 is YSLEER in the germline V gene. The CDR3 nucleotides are TGCGCCAGCAGCCAGCCTGGGACAGGGGACCCATATAATCCACCCCTCCACTTT. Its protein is CASSQPGTGDPYNPPLHF.

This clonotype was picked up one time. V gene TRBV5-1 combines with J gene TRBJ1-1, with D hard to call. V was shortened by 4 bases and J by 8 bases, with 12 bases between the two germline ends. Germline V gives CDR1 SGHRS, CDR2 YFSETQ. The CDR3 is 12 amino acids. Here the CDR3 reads CASSVDGKEAFF. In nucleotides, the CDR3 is TGCGCCAGCAGCGTGGACGGAAAAGAAGCTTTCTTT.

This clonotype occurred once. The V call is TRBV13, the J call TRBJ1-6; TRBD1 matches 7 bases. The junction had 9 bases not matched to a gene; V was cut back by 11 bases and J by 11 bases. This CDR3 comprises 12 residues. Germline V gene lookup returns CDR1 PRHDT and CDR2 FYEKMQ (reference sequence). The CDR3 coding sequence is TGTGCCCCCTGGGACAGACCCCCACCCCTCCACTTT. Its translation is CAPWDRPPPLHF.

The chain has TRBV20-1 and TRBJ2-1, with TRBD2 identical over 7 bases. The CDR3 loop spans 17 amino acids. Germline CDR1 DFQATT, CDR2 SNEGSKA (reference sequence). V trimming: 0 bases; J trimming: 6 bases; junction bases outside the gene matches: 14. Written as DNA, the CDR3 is TGCAGTGCTAGAGATCGAGACGGGGGGACCCCCTGCAATGAGCAGTTCTTC. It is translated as CSARDRDGGTPCNEQFF.

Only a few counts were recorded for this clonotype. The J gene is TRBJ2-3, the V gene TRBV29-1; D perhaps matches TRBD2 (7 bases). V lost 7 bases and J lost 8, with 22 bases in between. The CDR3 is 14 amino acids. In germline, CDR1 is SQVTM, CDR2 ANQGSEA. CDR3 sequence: CSGRLAGARGTQYF. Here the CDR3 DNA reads TGCAGCGGCCGGTTGGCGGGGGCTCGTGGTACGCAGTATTTT.

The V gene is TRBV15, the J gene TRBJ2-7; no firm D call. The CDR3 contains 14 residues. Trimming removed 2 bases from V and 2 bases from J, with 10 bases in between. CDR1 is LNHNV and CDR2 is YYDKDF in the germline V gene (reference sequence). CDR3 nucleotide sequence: TGTGCCACCAGCAGAACCTACACTCCCTACGAGCAGTACTTC. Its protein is CATSRTYTPYEQYF.

CDR3: CAWSRISGEQYF. CDR3 coding DNA: TGTGCCTGGAGTCGGATTTCCGGCGAGCAGTACTTC. The chain joins TRBV30 to TRBJ2-7, with D hard to call. Per the germline V gene, CDR1 is GTSNPN and CDR2 is SVGIG (reference sequence). The CDR3 spans 12 residues. V lost 2 bases to trimming and J lost 6 bases, with 11 bases between them.

The DNA for the CDR3 is TGCAGTGCTAAGATCTTAGGGGGGAGCTCCTATGGCTACACCTTC. It is translated as CSAKILGGSSYGYTF. The chain uses TRBV20-1 and TRBJ1-2, with D tentatively TRBD1 (6 bases). The germline V and J ends were trimmed by 4 bases and 4 bases, with 19 bases remaining between them. CDR3 length: 15 amino acids. The germline V gene encodes CDR1 DFQATT and CDR2 SNEGSKA (reference sequence).